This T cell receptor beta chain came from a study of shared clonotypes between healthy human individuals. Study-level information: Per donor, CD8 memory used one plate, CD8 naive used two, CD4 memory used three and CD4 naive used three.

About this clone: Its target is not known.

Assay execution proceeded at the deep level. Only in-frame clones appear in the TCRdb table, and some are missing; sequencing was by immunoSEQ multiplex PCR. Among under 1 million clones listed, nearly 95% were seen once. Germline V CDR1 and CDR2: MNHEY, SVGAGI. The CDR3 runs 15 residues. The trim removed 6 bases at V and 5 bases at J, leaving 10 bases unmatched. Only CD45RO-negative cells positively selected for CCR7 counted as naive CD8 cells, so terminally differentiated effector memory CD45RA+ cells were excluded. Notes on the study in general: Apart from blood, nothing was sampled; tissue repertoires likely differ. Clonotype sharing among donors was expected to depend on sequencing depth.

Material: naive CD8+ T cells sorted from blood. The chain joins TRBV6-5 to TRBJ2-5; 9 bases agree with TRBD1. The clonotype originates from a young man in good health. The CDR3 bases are TGTGCCAGCAGAGCCCCAAGGACAGGGGTTGAGACCCAGTACTTC. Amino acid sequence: CASRAPRTGVETQYF.